There are many counts of the clone carrying this T cell receptor beta chain. The PBMCs had their origin in approximately 10 ml of fresh peripheral blood. This CDR3 region has 11 residues. Trimming stripped 8 bases from V and 5 bases from J, with 9 bases between. The data belong to a study of Graves' ophthalmopathy and Graves' hyperthyroidism. Scientists amplified the TCR beta CDR3 regions from RNA transcripts. HTBI primers primed a first-round RT-PCR, and a second-round multiplex PCR followed. TCRdb reprocessed the multiplex PCR reads with MiXCR, giving one entry per CDR3 protein. This table has 350,000 to 400,000 distinct CDR3 sequences, around 20% appearing once.

The sequenced material came from peripheral blood. This TCR was recovered from a woman between 18 and 30 years old with Graves' ophthalmopathy. The V gene is TRBV12-3 or TRBV12-4, the J gene TRBJ2-5; no reliable D call. CDR3 in DNA: TGTGCCAGCGCCGCTCTTGAGACCCAGTACTTC. Protein sequence: CASAALETQYF.